This T cell receptor beta chain was recovered during a study of blood T cell repertoires in COVID-19. About the research overall: Material from acute and convalescent COVID-19 was sourced from the United States, Italy and Spain. From T cells, B-cell-depleted T cells, or PBMCs came the material, which was cDNA or gDNA.

The CDR3 covers 13 residues. Looked up from germline, CDR1 is MNHEY and CDR2 is SVGAGI. Trimming stripped 8 bases from V and 8 bases from J, with 15 bases between. Libraries were prepared by immunoSEQ multiplex PCR; TCRdb keeps only in-frame clonotypes and omits some of them. The sample lists some 330,000 clones, around 90% occurring once. The TCR was taken from a woman in her twenties or thirties who had recovered from COVID-19. This chain joins TRBV6-5 and TRBJ1-4; TRBD1 might be the D (5 bases). The sample consisted of PBMCs or T cells enriched from blood (not recorded which). CDR3 loop: CASAGRAGEKLFF. CDR3 DNA sequence: TGTGCCAGCGCCGGCAGGGCGGGAGAAAAACTGTTTTTT.